Presented here are 4 T cell receptor beta chains from one specimen sequenced in a study of blood T cell repertoires in COVID-19 (TCRdb year 2020). Library construction relied on the immunoSEQ multiplex PCR assay. Not all clones reach the TCRdb copy of this immuneACCESS table, which keeps in-frame sequences only. Checked studies attribute under half of the gap to unresolved V genes and leave the rest unexplained. Within this sample are about 120,000 clones, with about 87% of them counted one time only. In total, the top ten clones hold about 2% of the sample. Input material: peripheral blood. The receptors come from a woman between 50 and 59 years old with acute or convalescent COVID-19.

The chain couples TRBV7-2 to TRBJ2-4; D gene uncertain. The CDR3 extends over 15 amino acids. Germline V gene data show CDR1 as SGHTA and CDR2 as FQGNSA. V lost 2 bases and J 3 bases, leaving 11 bases between the germline ends. CDR3 nucleotides: TGTGCCAGCAGCTTATTGGTCGGTTTCAAAAACATTCAGTACTTC. Protein: CASSLLVGFKNIQYF.

A single count supports this clone. The chain joins TRBV30 to TRBJ1-6; TRBD1 agrees at 8 bases. The CDR3 runs to 13 residues. The ends lost 5 bases at V and 8 bases at J; junction bases unmatched: 5. Germline lookup yields CDR1 GTSNPN and CDR2 SVGIG (reference sequence). Written as DNA, the CDR3 is TGTGCCTGGGGACAGGGTCGGGATTCACCCCTCCACTTT. Translated: CAWGQGRDSPLHF.

The J gene is TRBJ1-3, the V gene TRBV5-4; no clear D gene. The V gene's germline CDR1 is SGHNT and CDR2 YYREEE (reference sequence). The V end lost 1 base, the J end lost 0 bases, and 11 bases lay between the germline ends. The CDR3 extends over 16 amino acids. The CDR3 is CASSLTARPSGNTIYF. CDR3 DNA: TGTGCCAGCAGCTTGACAGCCCGACCCTCTGGAAACACCATATATTTT. Full variable domain (remainder filled in from reference TRBV5-4 and TRBJ1-3): ETGVTQSPTHLIKTRGQQVTLRCSSQSGHNTVSWYQQALGQGPQFIFQYYREEENGRGNFPPRFSGLQFPNYSSELNVNALELDDSALYLCASSLTARPSGNTIYFGEGSWLTVV.

The gene calls are TRBV5-1 and TRBJ1-2; 10 positions match TRBD1. The V gene's germline CDR1 is SGHRS and CDR2 YFSETQ. V lost 4 bases and J lost 2; bases outside the gene matches: 5. This CDR3 is built from 15 residues. CDR3 bases: TGCGCCAGCAGCCCCGGGACAGGGGAGAACTATGGCTACACCTTC. Its translation: CASSPGTGENYGYTF. The whole variable domain, remainder taken from reference TRBV5-1 and TRBJ1-2, is KAGVTQTPRYLIKTRGQQVTLSCSPISGHRSVSWYQQTPGQGLQFLFEYFSETQRNKGNFPGRFSGRQFSNSRSEMNVSTLELGDSALYLCASSPGTGENYGYTFGSGTRLTVV.